This T cell receptor beta chain came from a study of blood T cell repertoires in COVID-19. Method: immunoSEQ multiplex PCR; TCRdb's copy keeps in-frame clones and lacks some. The sample holds 50,000 to 75,000 clones, more than 60% seen once. Trimming pared 2 bases from V and 5 bases from J, leaving 9 bases between. CDR1 and CDR2 from the germline V gene are SGHTA and FQGNSA. The CDR3 spans 14 residues. The sample comprised peripheral blood. This receptor was taken from a woman aged 45-60 years with active or convalescent COVID-19. The chain uses TRBV7-2 and TRBJ1-4; unclear D gene. The CDR3 region has the DNA TGTGCCAGCAGCTTAACGTTGGGCAATGAAAAACTGTTTTTT. It is translated as CASSLTLGNEKLFF. The full variable domain, rest sourced from reference TRBV7-2 and TRBJ1-4, is GAGVSQSPSNKVTEKGKDVELRCDPISGHTALYWYRQSLGQGLEFLIYFQGNSAPDKSGLPSDRFSAERTGGSVSTLTIQRTQQEDSAVYLCASSLTLGNEKLFFGSGTQLSVL.